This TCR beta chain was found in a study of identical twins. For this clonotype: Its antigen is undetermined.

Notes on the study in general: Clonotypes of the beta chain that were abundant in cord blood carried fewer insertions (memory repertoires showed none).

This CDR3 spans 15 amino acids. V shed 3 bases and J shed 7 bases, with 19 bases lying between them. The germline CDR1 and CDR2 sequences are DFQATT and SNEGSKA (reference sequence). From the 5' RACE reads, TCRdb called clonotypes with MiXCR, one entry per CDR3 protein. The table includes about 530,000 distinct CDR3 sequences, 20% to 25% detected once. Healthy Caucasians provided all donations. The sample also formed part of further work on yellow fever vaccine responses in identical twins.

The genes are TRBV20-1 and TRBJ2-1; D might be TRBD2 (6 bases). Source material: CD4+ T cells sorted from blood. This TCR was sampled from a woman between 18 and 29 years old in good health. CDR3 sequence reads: CSASGSVKARNEQFF. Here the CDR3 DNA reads TGCAGTGCTAGCGGGAGTGTTAAGGCGAGGAATGAGCAGTTCTTC.